The rows below give T cell receptor beta chains drawn from one sample of a study of cytomegalovirus exposure and HLA in healthy donors. Assay: immunoSEQ multiplex PCR; the TCRdb copy retains only in-frame clones and omits some. The table has approximately 280,000 clones, 70% to 90% seen once. Sequenced material: PBMCs. These receptors were collected from a man aged 40-49 years in good health and CMV-seropositive. The CDR3 runs from the conserved cysteine through the conserved F or W. Each record gives: CDR3 protein, CDR3 DNA, D gene, V gene, J gene. A D gene is named only where the DNA matches it firmly.

CDR3: CASRSQQGATSSYGYTF
DNA: TGTGCCAGCAGATCTCAGCAGGGGGCCACGTCTTCCTATGGCTACACCTTC
D: TRBD1
V: TRBV7-2
J: TRBJ1-2

CDR3: CASSFRDSVYEQYF
DNA: TGTGCCAGCAGCTTCCGGGACTCCGTCTACGAGCAGTACTTC
D: NA
V: TRBV7-9
J: TRBJ2-7

CDR3: CATSRDRSDQETQYF
DNA: TGTGCCACCAGCAGAGATCGGAGCGACCAAGAGACCCAGTACTTC
D: NA
V: TRBV15
J: TRBJ2-5

CDR3: CASSLDRTSGTYEQYF
DNA: TGTGCCAGCAGCTTAGACCGGACTAGCGGTACCTACGAGCAGTACTTC
D: TRBD2
V: TRBV7-8
J: TRBJ2-7

CDR3: CASSLGQGAFEQYF
DNA: TGTGCCAGCAGCTTGGGACAGGGGGCTTTCGAGCAGTACTTC
D: TRBD1
V: TRBV7-2
J: TRBJ2-7

CDR3: CASSARTVGTGELFF
DNA: TGTGCCAGCAGCGCAAGGACAGTTGGAACCGGGGAGCTGTTTTTT
D: NA
V: TRBV7-2
J: TRBJ2-2

CDR3: CASSLATFRAGVTDTQYF
DNA: TGTGCTAGCAGCTTAGCCACCTTTCGAGCGGGAGTGACAGATACGCAGTATTTT
D: TRBD2
V: TRBV7-7
J: TRBJ2-3

CDR3: CASSSSGTGVHLYGYTF
DNA: TGTGCCAGCAGTTCCTCTGGGACAGGGGTCCACCTCTATGGCTACACCTTC
D: TRBD1
V: TRBV27
J: TRBJ1-2

CDR3: CASSQDASSTGELFF
DNA: TGTGCCAGCAGCCAAGATGCGAGCTCCACCGGGGAGCTGTTTTTT
D: NA
V: TRBV4-2
J: TRBJ2-2

CDR3: CASSSGQGMNTGELFF
DNA: TGCGCCAGCAGCTCGGGACAGGGAATGAACACCGGGGAGCTGTTTTTT
D: TRBD1
V: TRBV5-1
J: TRBJ2-2

CDR3: CASSQVDILSYNEQFF
DNA: TGCGCCAGCAGCCAAGTCGACATACTTTCCTACAATGAGCAGTTCTTC
D: NA
V: TRBV4-1
J: TRBJ2-1

CDR3: CASSASPLAGSTDTQYF
DNA: TGTGCCAGCAGCGCCAGCCCACTAGCGGGCAGCACAGATACGCAGTATTTT
D: TRBD2
V: TRBV9
J: TRBJ2-3

CDR3: CASSARGLETQYF
DNA: TGTGCCAGCAGCGCCAGGGGGCTAGAGACCCAGTACTTC
D: TRBD1
V: TRBV11-3
J: TRBJ2-5

CDR3: CASSYSSASGGEQFF
DNA: TGTGCCAGCAGTTACTCGTCGGCTAGTGGCGGAGAGCAGTTCTTC
D: NA
V: TRBV6-5
J: TRBJ2-1

CDR3: CASSLPRDRGHDYGYTF
DNA: TGTGCCAGTAGTTTACCCCGGGACAGGGGGCACGACTATGGCTACACCTTC
D: TRBD1
V: TRBV19
J: TRBJ1-2

CDR3: CASNAGTGWHEQYF
DNA: TGCGCCAGCAACGCCGGGACAGGGTGGCACGAGCAGTACTTC
D: TRBD1
V: TRBV23-1
J: TRBJ2-7

CDR3: CSVEDRAGGTDTQYF
DNA: TGCAGCGTTGAAGATCGCGCGGGGGGCACAGATACGCAGTATTTT
D: TRBD2
V: TRBV29-1
J: TRBJ2-3

CDR3: CASLRQLNQPQHF
DNA: TGTGCCAGCCTGAGACAGCTCAATCAGCCCCAGCATTTT
D: NA
V: TRBV28
J: TRBJ1-5

CDR3: CASSLSSTVEQYF
DNA: TGTGCCAGCAGTTTATCTTCGACAGTCGAGCAGTACTTC
D: NA
V: TRBV28
J: TRBJ2-7

CDR3: CATLAGREETDTQYF
DNA: TGTGCCACCCTGGCGGGACGGGAGGAAACAGATACGCAGTATTTT
D: TRBD2
V: TRBV15
J: TRBJ2-3

CDR3: CASSPWGVNTEAFF
DNA: TGCGCCAGCAGCCCCTGGGGGGTGAACACTGAAGCTTTCTTT
D: NA
V: TRBV5-1
J: TRBJ1-1